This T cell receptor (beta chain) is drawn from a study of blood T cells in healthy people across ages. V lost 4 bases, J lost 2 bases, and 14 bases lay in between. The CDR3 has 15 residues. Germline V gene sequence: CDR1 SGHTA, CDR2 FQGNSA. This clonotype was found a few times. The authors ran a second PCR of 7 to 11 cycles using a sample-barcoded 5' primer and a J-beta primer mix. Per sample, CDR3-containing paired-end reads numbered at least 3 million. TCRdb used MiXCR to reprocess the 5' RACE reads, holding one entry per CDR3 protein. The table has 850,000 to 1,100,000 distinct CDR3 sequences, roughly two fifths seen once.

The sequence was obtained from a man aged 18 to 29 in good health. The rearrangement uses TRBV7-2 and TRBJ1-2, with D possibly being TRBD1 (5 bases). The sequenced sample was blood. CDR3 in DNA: TGTGCCAGCAGCTCCCTAGGGGTTAACAACTATGGCTACACCTTC. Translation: CASSSLGVNNYGYTF.